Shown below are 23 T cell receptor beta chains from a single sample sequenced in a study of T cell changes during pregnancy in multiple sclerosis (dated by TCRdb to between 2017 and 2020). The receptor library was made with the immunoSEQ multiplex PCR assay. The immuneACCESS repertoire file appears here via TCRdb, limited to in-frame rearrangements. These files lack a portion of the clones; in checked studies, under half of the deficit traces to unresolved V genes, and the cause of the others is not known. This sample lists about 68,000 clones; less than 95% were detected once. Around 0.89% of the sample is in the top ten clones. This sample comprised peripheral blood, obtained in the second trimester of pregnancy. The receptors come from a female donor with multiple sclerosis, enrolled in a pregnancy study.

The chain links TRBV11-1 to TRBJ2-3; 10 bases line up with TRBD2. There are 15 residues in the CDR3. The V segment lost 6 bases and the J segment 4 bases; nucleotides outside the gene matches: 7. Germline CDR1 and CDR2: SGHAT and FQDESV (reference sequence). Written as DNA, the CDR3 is TGTGCCAGCAGATCTAGCGGGGGTCGCTCAGATACGCAGTATTTT. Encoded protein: CASRSSGGRSDTQYF.

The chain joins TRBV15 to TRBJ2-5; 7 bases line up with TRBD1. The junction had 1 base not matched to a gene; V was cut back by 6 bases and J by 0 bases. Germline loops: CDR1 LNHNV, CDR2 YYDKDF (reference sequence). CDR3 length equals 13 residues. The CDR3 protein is CATRTGNQETQYF. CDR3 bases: TGTGCCACCAGGACAGGGAACCAAGAGACCCAGTACTTC.

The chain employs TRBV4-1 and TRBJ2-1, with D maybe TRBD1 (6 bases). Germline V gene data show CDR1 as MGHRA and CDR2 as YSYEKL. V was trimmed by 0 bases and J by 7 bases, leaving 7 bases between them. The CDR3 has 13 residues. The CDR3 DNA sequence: TGCGCCAGCAGCCAAGATCAGGGGAATGAGCAGTTCTTC. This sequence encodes CASSQDQGNEQFF.

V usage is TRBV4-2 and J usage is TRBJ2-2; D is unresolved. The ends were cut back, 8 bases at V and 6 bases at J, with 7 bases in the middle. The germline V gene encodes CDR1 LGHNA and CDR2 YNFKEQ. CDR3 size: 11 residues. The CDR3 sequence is CASSRAGELFF. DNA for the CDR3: TGTGCCAGCTCACGAGCCGGGGAGCTGTTTTTT.

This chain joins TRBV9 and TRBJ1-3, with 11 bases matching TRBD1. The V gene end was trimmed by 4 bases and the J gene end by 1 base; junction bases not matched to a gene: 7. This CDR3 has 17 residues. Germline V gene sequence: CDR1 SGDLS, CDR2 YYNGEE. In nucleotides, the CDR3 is TGTGCCAGCAGCCCCCGGGACAGGGGGGCATCTGGAAACACCATATATTTT. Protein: CASSPRDRGASGNTIYF.

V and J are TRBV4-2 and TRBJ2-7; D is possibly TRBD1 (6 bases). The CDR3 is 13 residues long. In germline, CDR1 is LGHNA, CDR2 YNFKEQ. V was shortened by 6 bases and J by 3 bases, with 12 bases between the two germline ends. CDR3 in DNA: TGTGCCAGCAGGGAAGGGGGAAGCTACGAGCAGTACTTC. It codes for CASREGGSYEQYF.

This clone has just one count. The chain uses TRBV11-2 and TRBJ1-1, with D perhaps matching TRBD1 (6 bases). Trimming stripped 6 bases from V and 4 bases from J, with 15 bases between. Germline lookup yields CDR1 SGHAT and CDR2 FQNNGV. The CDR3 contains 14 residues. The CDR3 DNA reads TGTGCCAGCAGGTTACAGGGCGGACCCACTGAAGCTTTCTTT. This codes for CASRLQGGPTEAFF.

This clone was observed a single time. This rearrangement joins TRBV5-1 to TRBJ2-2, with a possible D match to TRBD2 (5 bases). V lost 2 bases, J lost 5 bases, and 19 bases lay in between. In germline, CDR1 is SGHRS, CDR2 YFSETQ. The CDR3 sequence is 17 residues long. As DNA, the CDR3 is TGCGCCAGCAGCTTATCCCGTCCGGCCCGAGGGACCGGGGAGCTGTTTTTT. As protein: CASSLSRPARGTGELFF.

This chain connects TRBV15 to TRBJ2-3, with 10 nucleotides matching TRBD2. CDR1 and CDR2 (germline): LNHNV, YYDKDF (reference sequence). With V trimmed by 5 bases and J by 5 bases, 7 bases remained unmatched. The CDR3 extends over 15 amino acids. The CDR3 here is CATSAASGGQDTQYF. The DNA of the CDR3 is TGTGCCACCAGCGCCGCTAGCGGGGGACAAGATACGCAGTATTTT. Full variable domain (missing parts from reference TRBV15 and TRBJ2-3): DAMVIQNPRYQVTQFGKPVTLSCSQTLNHNVMYWYQQKSSQAPKLLFHYYDKDFNNEADTPDNFQSRRPNTSFCFLDIRSPGLGDTAMYLCATSAASGGQDTQYFGPGTRLTVL.

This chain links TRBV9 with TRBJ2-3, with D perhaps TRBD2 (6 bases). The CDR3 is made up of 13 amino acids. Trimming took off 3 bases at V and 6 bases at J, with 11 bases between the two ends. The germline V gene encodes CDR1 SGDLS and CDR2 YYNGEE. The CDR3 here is CASSARLEDTQYF. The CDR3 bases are TGTGCCAGCAGCGCCAGACTAGAGGATACGCAGTATTTT.

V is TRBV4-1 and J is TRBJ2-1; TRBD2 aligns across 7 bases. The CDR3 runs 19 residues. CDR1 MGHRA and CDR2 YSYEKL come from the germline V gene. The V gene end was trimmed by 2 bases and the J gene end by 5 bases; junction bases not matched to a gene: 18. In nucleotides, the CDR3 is TGCGCCAGCAGCCAAAAGGAGGGAACCTGGGGAGGGGAACACAATGAGCAGTTCTTC. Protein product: CASSQKEGTWGGEHNEQFF.

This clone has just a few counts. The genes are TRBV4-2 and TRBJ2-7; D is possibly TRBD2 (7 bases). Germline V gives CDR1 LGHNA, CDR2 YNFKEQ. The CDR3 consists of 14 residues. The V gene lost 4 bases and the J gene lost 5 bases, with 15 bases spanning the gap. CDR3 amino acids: CASSPTGGRDEQYF. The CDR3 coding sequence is TGTGCCAGCAGCCCCACCGGGGGGCGTGACGAGCAGTACTTC.

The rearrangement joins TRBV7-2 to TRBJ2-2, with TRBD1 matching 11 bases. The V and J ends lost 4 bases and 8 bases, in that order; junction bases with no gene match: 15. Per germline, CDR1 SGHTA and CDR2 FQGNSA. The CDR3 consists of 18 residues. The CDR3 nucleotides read TGTGCCAGCAGCTGGGCCAGATCGGGACAGGGGGGAATGGGGGAGCTGTTTTTT. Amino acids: CASSWARSGQGGMGELFF.

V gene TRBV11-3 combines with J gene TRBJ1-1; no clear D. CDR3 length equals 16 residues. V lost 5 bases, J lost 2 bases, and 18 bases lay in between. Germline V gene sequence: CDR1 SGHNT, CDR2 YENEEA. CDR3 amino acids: CASSRAAGAINTEAFF. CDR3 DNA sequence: TGTGCCAGCAGCCGAGCGGCGGGAGCGATAAACACTGAAGCTTTCTTT.

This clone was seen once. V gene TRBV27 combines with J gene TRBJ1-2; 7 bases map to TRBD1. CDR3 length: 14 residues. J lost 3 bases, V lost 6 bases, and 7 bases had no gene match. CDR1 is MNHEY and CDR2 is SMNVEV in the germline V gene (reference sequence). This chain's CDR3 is CASRPTGPYYGYTF. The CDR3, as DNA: TGTGCCAGCAGACCGACAGGGCCGTACTATGGCTACACCTTC.

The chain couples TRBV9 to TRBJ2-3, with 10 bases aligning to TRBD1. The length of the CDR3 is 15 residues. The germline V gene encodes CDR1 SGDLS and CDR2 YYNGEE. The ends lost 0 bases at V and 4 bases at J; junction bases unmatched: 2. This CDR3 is CASSVGTGGPDTQYF. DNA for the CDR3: TGTGCCAGCAGCGTAGGGACAGGGGGTCCAGATACGCAGTATTTT.

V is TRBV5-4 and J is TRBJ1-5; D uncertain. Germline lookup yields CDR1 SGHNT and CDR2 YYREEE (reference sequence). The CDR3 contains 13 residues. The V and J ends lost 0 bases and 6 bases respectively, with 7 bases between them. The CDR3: CASSLGGSQPQHF. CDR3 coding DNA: TGTGCCAGCAGCTTGGGAGGAAGTCAGCCCCAGCATTTT.

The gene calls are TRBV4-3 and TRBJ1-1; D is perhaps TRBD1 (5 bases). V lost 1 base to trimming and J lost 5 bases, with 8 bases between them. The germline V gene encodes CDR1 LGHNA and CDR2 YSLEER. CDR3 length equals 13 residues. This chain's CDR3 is CASSQARETEAFF. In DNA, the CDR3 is TGCGCCAGCAGCCAAGCCAGGGAAACTGAAGCTTTCTTT.

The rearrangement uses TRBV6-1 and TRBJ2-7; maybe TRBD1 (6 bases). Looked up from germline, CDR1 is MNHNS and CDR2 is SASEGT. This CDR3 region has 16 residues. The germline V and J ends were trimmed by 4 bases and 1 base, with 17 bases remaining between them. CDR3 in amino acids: CASSATTGHLSYEQYF. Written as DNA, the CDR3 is TGTGCCAGCAGTGCGACAACGGGACACCTATCCTACGAGCAGTACTTC.

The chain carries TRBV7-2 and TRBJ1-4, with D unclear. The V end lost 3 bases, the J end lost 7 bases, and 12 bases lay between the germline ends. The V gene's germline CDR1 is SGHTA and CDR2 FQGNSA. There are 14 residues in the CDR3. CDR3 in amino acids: CASSFSRGGEKLFF. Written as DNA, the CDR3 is TGTGCCAGCAGCTTCTCCCGGGGTGGTGAAAAACTGTTTTTT. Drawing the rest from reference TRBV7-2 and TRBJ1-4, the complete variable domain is GAGVSQSPSNKVTEKGKDVELRCDPISGHTALYWYRQSLGQGLEFLIYFQGNSAPDKSGLPSDRFSAERTGGSVSTLTIQRTQQEDSAVYLCASSFSRGGEKLFFGSGTQLSVL.

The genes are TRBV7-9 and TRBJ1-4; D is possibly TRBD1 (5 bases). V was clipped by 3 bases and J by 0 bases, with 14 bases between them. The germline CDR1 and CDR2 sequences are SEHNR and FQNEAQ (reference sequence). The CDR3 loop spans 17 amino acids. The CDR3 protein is CASSFSPRATTNEKLFF. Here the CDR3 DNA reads TGTGCCAGCAGCTTTTCCCCCAGGGCCACAACTAATGAAAAACTGTTTTTT.

The CDR3 coding sequence is TGTGCCAGCAGCCGGGACAGCGGCGAGACTGAAGCTTTCTTT. Its translation is CASSRDSGETEAFF. This chain joins TRBV7-2 and TRBJ1-1, with 7 bases lining up with TRBD1. The CDR3 has 14 amino acids. Losses at the gene ends were 5 bases for V and 5 bases for J; bases not matched to a gene: 8. CDR1 SGHTA and CDR2 FQGNSA come from the germline V gene. The full variable domain, rest sourced from reference TRBV7-2 and TRBJ1-1, is GAGVSQSPSNKVTEKGKDVELRCDPISGHTALYWYRQSLGQGLEFLIYFQGNSAPDKSGLPSDRFSAERTGGSVSTLTIQRTQQEDSAVYLCASSRDSGETEAFFGQGTRLTVV.

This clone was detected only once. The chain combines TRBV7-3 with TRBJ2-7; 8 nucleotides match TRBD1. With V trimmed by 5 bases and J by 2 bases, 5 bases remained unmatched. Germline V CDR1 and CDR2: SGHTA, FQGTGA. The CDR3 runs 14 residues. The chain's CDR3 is CASSPTGGPYEQYF. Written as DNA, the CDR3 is TGTGCCAGCAGCCCAACAGGGGGTCCCTACGAGCAGTACTTC.